The rows below give T cell receptor beta chains drawn from one sample of a study of cytomegalovirus exposure and HLA in healthy donors. Method: immunoSEQ multiplex PCR; TCRdb's copy keeps in-frame clones and lacks some. Counted here are 150,000 to 160,000 clones, 86% occurring once; the ten biggest clones make up approximately 20%. Specimen: PBMCs. The source of these receptors is a man in his late teens or twenties in good health and CMV-seropositive. The CDR3 runs from the conserved cysteine through the conserved F or W. D genes are given only for firm matches. Part of the rows lack a size; the others show once, few, many or a class for expanded clones.

D	length	size	V	J	DNA	CDR3
NA	15	once	TRBV19	TRBJ2-5	TGTGCCAGTAGTATAAGCCCAGCGGTACAAGAGACCCAGTACTTC	CASSISPAVQETQYF
NA	13	NA	TRBV5-1	TRBJ1-1	TGCGCCAGCAGCTTGACGGGGAACACTGAAGCTTTCTTT	CASSLTGNTEAFF
TRBD1	15	NA	TRBV19	TRBJ1-4	TGTGCCAGTTGGCGGACAGGGGGAACGAGTGAAAAACTGTTTTTT	CASWRTGGTSEKLFF
NA	14	NA	TRBV18	TRBJ2-1	TGTGCCAGCTCACCCTTCGGGGTCTCAAATGAGCAGTTCTTC	CASSPFGVSNEQFF
NA	15	NA	TRBV6-1	TRBJ1-2	TGTGCCAGCAGTGTGCGCTTCGACAGCGACTATGGCTACACCTTC	CASSVRFDSDYGYTF
TRBD1	16	once	TRBV6-1	TRBJ2-1	TGTGCCAGCAGTGATTTTATGGGACAGATATACAATGAGCAGTTCTTC	CASSDFMGQIYNEQFF
TRBD1	14	NA	TRBV5-1	TRBJ1-2	TGCGCCAGCAGCCCGGCGGGGACAGGGGTTCGCTACACCTTC	CASSPAGTGVRYTF
NA	15	NA	TRBV21-1	TRBJ2-7	TGTGATGTCGGGACAGAACATCAGTACTCCTACGAGCAGTACTTC	CDVGTEHQYSYEQYF
NA	15	NA	TRBV10-1	TRBJ2-5	TGCGCCACCCCAGGGCAGGAAGGGTTCCAAGAGACCCAGTACTTC	CATPGQEGFQETQYF
NA	14	few	TRBV5-4	TRBJ2-7	TGTGCCAGCAGCATGGGGACGGGGACCTACGAGCAGTACTTC	CASSMGTGTYEQYF
NA	13	NA	TRBV28	TRBJ1-5	TGTGCCAGCAGTCAGGCTGGGAATCAGCCCCAGCATTTT	CASSQAGNQPQHF
NA	13	many	TRBV6-4	TRBJ2-1	TGTGCCAGCAGTGCAGCGACCTACAATGAGCAGTTCTTC	CASSAATYNEQFF
TRBD1	15	NA	TRBV2	TRBJ1-5	TGTGCCAGCAGTGATCACGGACAGGGTAGGCAGCCCCAGCATTTT	CASSDHGQGRQPQHF
NA	15	NA	TRBV5-6	TRBJ1-5	TGTGCCAGCAGCGATTGGGCGGGTAGTAGTCAGCCCCAGCATTTT	CASSDWAGSSQPQHF
NA	14	NA	TRBV5-1	TRBJ2-5	TGCGCCAGCAGCTTGGGCCACAGGGAAGAGACCCAGTACTTC	CASSLGHREETQYF
TRBD1	20	NA	TRBV30	TRBJ1-5	TGTGCCTGGAGCAATCCTTACCGGGACAGGGAAAGGGGGCTAAATCAGCCCCAGCATTTT	CAWSNPYRDRERGLNQPQHF
TRBD1	15	NA	TRBV7-8	TRBJ2-2	TGTGCCAGCAGCTCTCGGGACAGTAACACCGGGGAGCTGTTTTTT	CASSSRDSNTGELFF
TRBD1	15	NA	TRBV7-6	TRBJ2-7	TGTGCCAGCAGCTTAGGACAGGGATTGCCGGCCGAGCAGTACTTC	CASSLGQGLPAEQYF
NA	17	NA	TRBV19	TRBJ1-2	TGTGCCAGTAGAGTTTCTCCTGGGGCAGGGGATAACTATGGCTACACCTTC	CASRVSPGAGDNYGYTF
TRBD1	18	once	TRBV4-1	TRBJ2-1	TGCGCCAGCAGCCAAGTACGGGAGTGGGGGACAGGGACCAATGAGCAGTTCTTC	CASSQVREWGTGTNEQFF
TRBD1	16	NA	TRBV5-1	TRBJ2-7	TGCGCCAGCAGCTTGGGAGACAGGGGCTCCGACTACGAGCAGTACTTC	CASSLGDRGSDYEQYF
TRBD1	17	NA	TRBV6-1	TRBJ2-2	TGTGCCAGCAGTGAGTTCGCAGGGACAGGAGGGACCGGGGAGCTGTTTTTT	CASSEFAGTGGTGELFF